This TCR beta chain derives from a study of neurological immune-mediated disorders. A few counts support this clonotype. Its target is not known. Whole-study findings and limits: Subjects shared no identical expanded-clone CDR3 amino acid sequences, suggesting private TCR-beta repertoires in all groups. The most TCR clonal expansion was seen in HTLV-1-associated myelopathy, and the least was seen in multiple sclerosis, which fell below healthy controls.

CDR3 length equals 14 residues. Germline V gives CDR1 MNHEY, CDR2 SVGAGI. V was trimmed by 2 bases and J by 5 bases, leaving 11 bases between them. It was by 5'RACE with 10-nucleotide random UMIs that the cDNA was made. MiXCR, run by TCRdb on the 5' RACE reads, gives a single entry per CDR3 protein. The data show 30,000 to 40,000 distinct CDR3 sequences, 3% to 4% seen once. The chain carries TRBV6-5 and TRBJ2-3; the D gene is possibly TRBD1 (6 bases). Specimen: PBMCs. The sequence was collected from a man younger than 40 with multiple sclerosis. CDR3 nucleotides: TGTGCCAGCAGTTACCGACAGGTCGGAGATACGCAGTATTTT. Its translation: CASSYRQVGDTQYF.